This entry describes one T cell receptor beta chain. The sample is drawn from a study of blood T cell repertoires in COVID-19. Recruits, aged about 18 to 100 years, lived in 24 US areas. The table came from immunoSEQ multiplex PCR; TCRdb's copy has only in-frame clones and leaves some out. In the table there are about 440,000 clones, nearly 90% of which are singletons. Germline CDR1 ENHRY, CDR2 SYGVKD. The J segment lost 2 bases and the V segment lost 3 bases, leaving 6 bases of the junction unmatched. The CDR3 consists of 15 residues. This TCR was sampled from a woman in her late teens or twenties with acute COVID-19. The chain combines TRBV10-3 with TRBJ1-2, with 7 bases that match TRBD1. The sequenced sample was PBMCs or T cells enriched from blood (not recorded which). CDR3 nucleotide sequence: TGTGCCATCAGTGAAGACAGGGCGACGAACTATGGCTACACCTTC. The encoded protein is CAISEDRATNYGYTF.